The 7 T cell receptor beta chains presented below share a single source sample, sequenced in a study of immune evolution from preneoplasia to lung adenocarcinoma. Clones were sequenced by immunoSEQ multiplex PCR, and TCRdb holds only the in-frame ones, with some missing. The sample yields 8,500 to 14,000 clones, about nine tenths seen once. The sequenced sample consisted of FFPE invasive lung adenocarcinoma tissue. Every receptor here comes from a person aged 65-85 years with invasive lung adenocarcinoma.

This chain connects TRBV7-3 to TRBJ2-3; TRBD2 agrees at 9 bases. Per the germline V gene, CDR1 is SGHTA and CDR2 is FQGTGA. J gave up 1 base and V 3 bases, and 2 bases lay outside the gene matches. The CDR3 has 15 amino acids. In DNA form, the CDR3 reads TGTGCCAGCAGCTTTAGCGGGAGCCGCACAGATACGCAGTATTTT. This gives the protein CASSFSGSRTDTQYF.

In its sample, this clone was seen once. This chain uses TRBV2 with TRBJ1-1; 7 bases line up with TRBD1. Trimming cost V 5 bases and J 1 base; bases outside gene matches: 1. This CDR3 is built from 13 residues. Germline V gene lookup returns CDR1 SNHLY and CDR2 FYNNEI. Here the CDR3 DNA reads TGTGCCAGCAGTCAGGGGGAGAACACTGAAGCTTTCTTT. It specifies CASSQGENTEAFF.

The V call is TRBV28, the J call TRBJ2-2, with a weak D call TRBD1 (6 bases). Germline V gene sequence: CDR1 MDHEN, CDR2 SYDVKM. CDR3 length: 14 residues. V shed 6 bases and J shed 6 bases, with 14 bases lying between them. CDR3 loop: CASRAAGAPGELFF. DNA of the CDR3: TGTGCCAGCAGAGCGGCAGGGGCGCCCGGGGAGCTGTTTTTT.

The chain recombines TRBV6-5 with TRBJ2-3, with D tentatively TRBD2 (5 bases). V shed 6 bases and J shed 0 bases, with 13 bases lying between them. Germline CDR1 and CDR2: MNHEY and SVGAGI. The CDR3 has 15 amino acids. The CDR3 here is CASSRGLTSTDTQYF. The CDR3 coding sequence is TGTGCCAGCAGCCGAGGACTTACTAGCACAGATACGCAGTATTTT.

This chain links TRBV28 with TRBJ1-2; 7 positions match TRBD1. Germline trimming cut 6 bases from V and 6 bases from J; bases unmatched to any gene: 7. This CDR3 contains 13 residues. The V gene's germline CDR1 is MDHEN and CDR2 SYDVKM. The CDR3 loop reads CASSQTGWDGYTF. CDR3 bases: TGTGCCAGCAGCCAGACAGGGTGGGATGGCTACACCTTC.

The chain combines TRBV7-3 with TRBJ2-7; a weak D match, TRBD1 (5 bases). V lost 5 bases, J lost 4 bases, and 21 bases lay in between. The germline V gene has CDR1 SGHTA and CDR2 FQGTGA. There are 16 residues in the CDR3. CDR3 amino acids: CASSPSRQKGFYEQYF. The CDR3 DNA reads TGTGCCAGCAGCCCATCTCGACAGAAGGGCTTTTACGAGCAGTACTTC.

This chain links TRBV10-1 with TRBJ2-5, with D perhaps TRBD2 (5 bases). Germline CDR1 WNHNN, CDR2 SYGVQD (reference sequence). The ends were cut back, 4 bases at V and 5 bases at J, with 14 bases in the middle. This CDR3 comprises 14 residues. The CDR3 protein is CASSVLGDRETQYF. The CDR3 DNA sequence: TGCGCCAGCAGTGTCCTCGGGGATCGGGAGACCCAGTACTTC.